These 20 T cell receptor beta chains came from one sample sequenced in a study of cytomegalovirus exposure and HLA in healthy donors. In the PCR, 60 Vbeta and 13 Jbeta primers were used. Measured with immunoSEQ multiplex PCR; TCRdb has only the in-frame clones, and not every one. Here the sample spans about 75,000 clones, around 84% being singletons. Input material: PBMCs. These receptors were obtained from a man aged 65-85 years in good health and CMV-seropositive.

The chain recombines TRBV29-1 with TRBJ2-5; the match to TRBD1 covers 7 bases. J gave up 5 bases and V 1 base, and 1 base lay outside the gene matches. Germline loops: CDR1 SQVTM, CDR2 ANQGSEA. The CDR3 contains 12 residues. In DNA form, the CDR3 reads TGCAGCGTTGAAGCAGGGGGTGAGACCCAGTACTTC. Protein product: CSVEAGGETQYF.

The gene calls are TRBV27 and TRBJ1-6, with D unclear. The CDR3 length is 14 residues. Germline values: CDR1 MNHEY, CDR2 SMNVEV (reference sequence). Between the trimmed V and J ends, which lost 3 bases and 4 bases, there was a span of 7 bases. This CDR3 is CASSLGRYNSPLHF. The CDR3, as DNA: TGTGCCAGCAGTTTGGGCCGTTATAATTCACCCCTCCACTTT.

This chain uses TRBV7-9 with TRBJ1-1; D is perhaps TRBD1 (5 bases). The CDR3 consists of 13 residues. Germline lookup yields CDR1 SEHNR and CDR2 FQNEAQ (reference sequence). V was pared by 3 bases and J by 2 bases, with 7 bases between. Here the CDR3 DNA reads TGTGCCAGCAGCTTTCAGGGTAACACTGAAGCTTTCTTT. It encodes CASSFQGNTEAFF.

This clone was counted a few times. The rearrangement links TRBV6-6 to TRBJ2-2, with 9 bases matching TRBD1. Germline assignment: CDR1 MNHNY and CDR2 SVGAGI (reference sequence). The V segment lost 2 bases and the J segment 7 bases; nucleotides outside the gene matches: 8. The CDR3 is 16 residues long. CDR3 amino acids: CASSYPSDRGNGELFF. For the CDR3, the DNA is TGTGCCAGCAGTTACCCGTCAGACAGGGGGAACGGGGAGCTGTTTTTT.

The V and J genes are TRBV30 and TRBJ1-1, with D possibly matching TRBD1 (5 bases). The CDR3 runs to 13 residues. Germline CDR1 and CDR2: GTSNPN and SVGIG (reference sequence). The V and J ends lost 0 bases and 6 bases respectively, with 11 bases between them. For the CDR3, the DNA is TGTGCCTGGAGTGTACAATGGGGCCCTGAAGCTTTCTTT. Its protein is CAWSVQWGPEAFF.

CDR3 DNA: TGCGCCAGCAGCTTGATGCTGGCCCGCGAGCAGTACTTC. It codes for CASSLMLAREQYF. This rearrangement joins TRBV5-1 to TRBJ2-7; no firm D call. The CDR3 is 13 residues long. Germline V CDR1 and CDR2: SGHRS, YFSETQ. V was clipped by 1 base and J by 6 bases, with 11 bases between them.

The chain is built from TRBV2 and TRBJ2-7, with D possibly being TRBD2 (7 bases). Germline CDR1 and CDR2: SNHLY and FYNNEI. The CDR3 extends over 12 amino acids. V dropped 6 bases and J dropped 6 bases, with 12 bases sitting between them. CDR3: CASSGGRREQYF. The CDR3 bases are TGTGCCAGCAGCGGGGGGCGACGCGAGCAGTACTTC.

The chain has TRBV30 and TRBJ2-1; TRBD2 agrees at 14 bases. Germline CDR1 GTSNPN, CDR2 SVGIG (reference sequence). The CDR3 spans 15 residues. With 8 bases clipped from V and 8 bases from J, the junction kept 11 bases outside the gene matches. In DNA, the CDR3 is TGTGCCCTTTTTGGGACTAGCGGGAGTGAGGATGAGCAGTTCTTC. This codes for CALFGTSGSEDEQFF.

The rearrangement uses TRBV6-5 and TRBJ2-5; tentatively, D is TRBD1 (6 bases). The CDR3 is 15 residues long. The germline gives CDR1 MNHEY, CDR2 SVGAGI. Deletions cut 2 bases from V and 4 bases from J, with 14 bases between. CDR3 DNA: TGTGCCAGCAGTTACAGGGGGACGAGAGGAGAGACCCAGTACTTC. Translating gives CASSYRGTRGETQYF.

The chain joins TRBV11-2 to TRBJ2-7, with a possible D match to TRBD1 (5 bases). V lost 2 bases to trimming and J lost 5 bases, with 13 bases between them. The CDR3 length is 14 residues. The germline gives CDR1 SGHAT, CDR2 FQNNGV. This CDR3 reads CASSLSPGNNEQYF. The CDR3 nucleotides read TGTGCCAGCAGCTTATCCCCAGGGAACAACGAGCAGTACTTC.

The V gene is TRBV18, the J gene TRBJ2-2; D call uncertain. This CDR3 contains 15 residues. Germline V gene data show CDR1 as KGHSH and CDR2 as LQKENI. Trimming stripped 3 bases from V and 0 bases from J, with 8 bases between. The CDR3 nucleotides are TGTGCCAGCTCACCTGCGAATACGAACACCGGGGAGCTGTTTTTT. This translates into CASSPANTNTGELFF.

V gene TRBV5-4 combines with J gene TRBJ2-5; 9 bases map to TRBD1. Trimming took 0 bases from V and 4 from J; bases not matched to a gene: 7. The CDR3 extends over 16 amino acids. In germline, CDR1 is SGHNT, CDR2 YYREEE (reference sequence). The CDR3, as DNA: TGTGCCAGCAGCTTGGTAGGACAGGGGTTAGGAGAGACCCAGTACTTC. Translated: CASSLVGQGLGETQYF.

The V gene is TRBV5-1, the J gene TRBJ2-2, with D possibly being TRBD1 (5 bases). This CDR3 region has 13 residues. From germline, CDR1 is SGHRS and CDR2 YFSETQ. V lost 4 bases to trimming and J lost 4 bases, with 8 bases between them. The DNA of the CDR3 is TGCGCCAGCAGCATAGACAGCACCGGGGAGCTGTTTTTT. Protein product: CASSIDSTGELFF.

Here the CDR3 reads CASSLEQGEETQYF. The CDR3 nucleotides read TGTGCCAGCAGCTTAGAACAGGGTGAAGAGACCCAGTACTTC. The V gene is TRBV7-8, the J gene TRBJ2-5, with a tentative D call TRBD1 (6 bases). Germline V lookup: CDR1 SGHVS, CDR2 FQNEAQ. The CDR3 has 14 residues. V was trimmed by 1 base and J by 3 bases, leaving 9 bases between them. Drawing the rest from reference TRBV7-8 and TRBJ2-5, the complete variable domain is GAGVSQSPRYKVAKRGQDVALRCDPISGHVSLFWYQQALGQGPEFLTYFQNEAQLDKSGLPSDRFFAERPEGSVSTLKIQRTQQEDSAVYLCASSLEQGEETQYFGPGTRLLVL.

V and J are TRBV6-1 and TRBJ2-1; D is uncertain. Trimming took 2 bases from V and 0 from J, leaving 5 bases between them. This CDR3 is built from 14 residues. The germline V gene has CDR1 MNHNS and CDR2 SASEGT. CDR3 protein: CASSEPSSYNEQFF. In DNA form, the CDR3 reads TGTGCCAGCAGTGAACCGAGCTCCTACAATGAGCAGTTCTTC.

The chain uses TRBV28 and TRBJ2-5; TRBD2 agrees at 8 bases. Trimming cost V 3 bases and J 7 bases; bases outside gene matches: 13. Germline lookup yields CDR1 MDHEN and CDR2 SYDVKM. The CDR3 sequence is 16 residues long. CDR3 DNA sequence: TGTGCCAGCAGTTTGAGTTCGGGAGGGTCCGCGGGGACCCAGTACTTC. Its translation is CASSLSSGGSAGTQYF.

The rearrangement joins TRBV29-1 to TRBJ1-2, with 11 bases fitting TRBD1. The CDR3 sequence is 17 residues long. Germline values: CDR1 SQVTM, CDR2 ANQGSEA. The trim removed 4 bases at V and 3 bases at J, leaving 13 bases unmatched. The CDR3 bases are TGCAGCGTTGGGGGACAGGGGGAGTCCCGTTCCGACTATGGCTACACCTTC. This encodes CSVGGQGESRSDYGYTF.

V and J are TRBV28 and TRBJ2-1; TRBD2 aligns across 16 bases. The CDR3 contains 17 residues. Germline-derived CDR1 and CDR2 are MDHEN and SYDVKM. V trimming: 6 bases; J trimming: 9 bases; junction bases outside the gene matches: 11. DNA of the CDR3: TGTGCCAGCAGGACCTCGGGACTAGCGGGAGGGGGGAGTGAGCAGTTCTTC. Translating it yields CASRTSGLAGGGSEQFF.

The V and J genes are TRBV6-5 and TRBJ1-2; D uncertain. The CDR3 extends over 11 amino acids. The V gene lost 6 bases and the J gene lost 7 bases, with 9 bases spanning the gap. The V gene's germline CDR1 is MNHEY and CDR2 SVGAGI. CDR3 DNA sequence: TGTGCCAGCAGATCTGACTCTGGCTACACCTTC. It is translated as CASRSDSGYTF.

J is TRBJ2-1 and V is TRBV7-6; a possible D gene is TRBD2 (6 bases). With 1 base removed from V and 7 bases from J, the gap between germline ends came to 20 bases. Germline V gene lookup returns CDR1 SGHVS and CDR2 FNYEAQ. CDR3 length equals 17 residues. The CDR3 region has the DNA TGTGCCAGCAGCTTAGTCCCAGCGGGTGTTTTCGGGAATGAGCAGTTCTTC. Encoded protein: CASSLVPAGVFGNEQFF.